Shown below are 14 T cell receptor beta chains from a single sample sequenced in a study of T cells in Graves' hyperthyroidism and ophthalmopathy. RNA transcripts provided the source from which TCR beta CDR3 regions were amplified. With the HTBI primer set, the TCR CDR3 went through a first round of RT-PCR. A single record per CDR3 protein comes from TCRdb applying MiXCR to the multiplex PCR reads. There are around 200,000 distinct CDR3 sequences in the sample; about 16% occur only once, and around 43% lies in the top ten. Sequencing input: blood. These receptors came from a man between 35 and 55 years old with Graves' hyperthyroidism.

This clonotype occurred a few times. The CDR3 DNA follows: TGTGCCAGCAGTTTAAGCGACTGGGGCTTAAACACTGAAGCTTTCTTT. This gives the protein CASSLSDWGLNTEAFF. The V gene is TRBV12-3 or TRBV12-4, the J gene TRBJ1-1; D is perhaps TRBD1 (5 bases). V lost 2 bases to trimming and J lost 2 bases, with 15 bases between them. The CDR3 runs 16 residues.

The chain carries TRBV7-3 and TRBJ1-1, with TRBD1 matching over 10 bases. Germline V gives CDR1 SGHTA, CDR2 FQGTGA. The CDR3 has 16 residues. After removal of 5 bases from V and 3 bases from J, the junction contained 9 bases not matched to a gene. CDR3 region: CASSQGTGAWDTEAFF. The CDR3 DNA reads as TGTGCCAGCAGCCAGGGGACAGGGGCATGGGACACTGAAGCTTTCTTT.

The chain recombines TRBV19 with TRBJ2-5; TRBD2 matches at 10 bases. Germline loops: CDR1 LNHDA, CDR2 SQIVND (reference sequence). With V trimmed by 3 bases and J by 1 base, 2 bases remained unmatched. The CDR3 has 15 residues. The CDR3 DNA reads TGTGCCAGTAGTATTCTAGCGGGGGCCCAAGAGACCCAGTACTTC. Translating gives CASSILAGAQETQYF.

The V gene is TRBV7-3, the J gene TRBJ2-3; TRBD2 agrees at 14 bases. V trimming: 5 bases; J trimming: 4 bases; junction bases outside the gene matches: 8. Germline V gene lookup returns CDR1 SGHTA and CDR2 FQGTGA. This CDR3 has 17 amino acids. CDR3 bases: TGTGCCAGCAGCCGACTAGCGGGGGGGCCTAAGGCAGATACGCAGTATTTT. Protein sequence: CASSRLAGGPKADTQYF.

This clonotype was detected ten times or more. The rearrangement links TRBV7-2 to TRBJ1-1; perhaps TRBD1 as D (6 bases). The germline V gene encodes CDR1 SGHTA and CDR2 FQGNSA. V lost 5 bases and J lost 5, with 15 bases in between. The CDR3 covers 14 residues. CDR3 nucleotides: TGTGCCAGCAGCCGAGCTGGGGGGGCAACTGAAGCTTTCTTT. It translates to CASSRAGGATEAFF. The variable domain in full, completed from reference TRBV7-2 and TRBJ1-1, reads GAGVSQSPSNKVTEKGKDVELRCDPISGHTALYWYRQSLGQGLEFLIYFQGNSAPDKSGLPSDRFSAERTGGSVSTLTIQRTQQEDSAVYLCASSRAGGATEAFFGQGTRLTVV.

The V call is TRBV5-6, the J call TRBJ2-6; D not resolved. CDR3 length: 20 residues. Germline V CDR1 and CDR2: SGHDT, YYEEEE. Trimming cost V 0 bases and J 0 bases, with 19 bases left between them. The CDR3 sequence: CASSLVGFLHHSSGANVLTF. The CDR3, as DNA: TGTGCCAGCAGCTTGGTTGGCTTCCTACACCACTCCTCTGGGGCCAACGTCCTGACTTTC.

The rearrangement uses TRBV6-1 and TRBJ2-1, with 10 bases lining up with TRBD1. With 4 bases clipped from V and 2 bases from J, the junction kept 11 bases outside the gene matches. The CDR3 covers 18 residues. Per the germline V gene, CDR1 is MNHNS and CDR2 is SASEGT. The CDR3 DNA reads TGTGCCAGCAGTGCTGAGACAGGGGGCTTTTCGCCCTACAATGAGCAGTTCTTC. Protein sequence: CASSAETGGFSPYNEQFF.

This chain's CDR3 is CASSLAEGYEQYF. The DNA for the CDR3 is TGTGCCAGCAGCTTAGCGGAGGGCTACGAGCAGTACTTC. This chain joins TRBV7-2 and TRBJ2-7; tentative D call: TRBD2 (6 bases). The CDR3 runs 13 residues. Germline-derived CDR1 and CDR2 are SGHTA and FQGNSA. Trimming pared 0 bases from V and 3 bases from J, leaving 6 bases between.

The V and J genes are TRBV19 and TRBJ1-5; D gene unclear. CDR1 is LNHDA, CDR2 SQIVND, per germline (reference sequence). This CDR3 region has 14 residues. The ends were cut back, 4 bases at V and 4 bases at J, with 11 bases in the middle. CDR3 bases: TGTGCCAGTAGTACGGACGGTTTTAATCAGCCCCAGCATTTT. This sequence encodes CASSTDGFNQPQHF.

This clonotype was observed many times. V and J are TRBV7-2 and TRBJ2-4, with 7 bases matching TRBD1. Trimming at V came to 4 bases and at J to 4 bases, leaving 7 bases not matched to a gene. Germline CDR1 and CDR2: SGHTA and FQGNSA. CDR3 length: 15 residues. DNA for the CDR3: TGTGCCAGCAGCTCTCGGACAGGCTCTAAAAACATTCAGTACTTC. Translated, it gives CASSSRTGSKNIQYF.

This clonotype was recorded at least ten times. This chain uses TRBV27 with TRBJ2-3; D is perhaps TRBD1 (6 bases). Per the germline V gene, CDR1 is MNHEY and CDR2 is SMNVEV (reference sequence). The CDR3 runs to 14 residues. Trimming pared 2 bases from V and 3 bases from J, leaving 9 bases between. In DNA, the CDR3 is TGTGCCAGCAGTTTAAAGAGGGGGACAGATACGCAGTATTTT. This translates into CASSLKRGTDTQYF.

There are a few counts of this clonotype. V gene TRBV12-3 or TRBV12-4 combines with J gene TRBJ2-3; tentatively, D is TRBD2 (7 bases). This CDR3 is 13 amino acids long. Trimming took 3 bases from V and 10 from J, leaving 14 bases between them. The CDR3 loop is CASSFLGGGAQYF. CDR3 sequence (DNA): TGTGCCAGCAGTTTCTTGGGGGGGGGCGCGCAGTATTTT.

This clonotype was seen many times. The V gene is TRBV20-1, the J gene TRBJ2-3, with D tentatively TRBD2 (5 bases). The CDR3 consists of 15 residues. V lost 3 bases and J lost 1, with 14 bases in between. Per the germline V gene, CDR1 is DFQATT and CDR2 is SNEGSKA (reference sequence). The CDR3: CSASTFGGGTDTQYF. The DNA for the CDR3 is TGCAGTGCTAGCACATTTGGAGGCGGCACAGATACGCAGTATTTT.

There are many counts of this clonotype. This rearrangement joins TRBV7-2 to TRBJ2-1; D is perhaps TRBD2 (5 bases). V lost 3 bases, J lost 9 bases, and 15 bases lay in between. The CDR3 spans 14 residues. Germline V lookup: CDR1 SGHTA, CDR2 FQGNSA. The CDR3 region is CASSLDNGGSEQFF. The DNA of the CDR3 is TGTGCCAGCAGCTTGGATAACGGCGGGTCTGAGCAGTTCTTC. The complete variable domain, with remaining parts taken from reference TRBV7-2 and TRBJ2-1, reads GAGVSQSPSNKVTEKGKDVELRCDPISGHTALYWYRQSLGQGLEFLIYFQGNSAPDKSGLPSDRFSAERTGGSVSTLTIQRTQQEDSAVYLCASSLDNGGSEQFFGPGTRLTVL.